This is a list of T cell receptor beta chains from one sample in a study of T cell responses to AZD1222 COVID-19 vaccine. Clones were sequenced by immunoSEQ multiplex PCR, and TCRdb holds only the in-frame ones, with some missing. The sample has approximately 94,000 clones; more than 75% are singletons. This material consisted of peripheral blood, taken on day 0 of MenACWY control vaccination. These receptors were taken from an adult in good health. CDR3s include the opening cysteine and the closing phenylalanine or tryptophan. Each record gives: J gene, V gene, CDR3 protein.

>TRBJ1-5|TRBV12-3/TRBV12-4
CASSWGPNQPQHF
>TRBJ1-5|TRBV7-9
CASSSTTWGPNQPQHF
>TRBJ2-2|TRBV18
CASSRILTGELFF
>TRBJ2-7|TRBV28
CASSGPGSGSSYEQYF
>TRBJ2-5|TRBV7-9
CASSPGTRVETQYF
>TRBJ2-5|TRBV5-1
CASSPLGLAGGETQYF
>TRBJ2-3|TRBV5-8
CASSPLGAGDKLADTQYF
>TRBJ1-5|TRBV19
CATGQGAVGNQPQHF
>TRBJ1-1|TRBV7-3
CASSLMGQEAFF
>TRBJ1-3|TRBV3-1/TRBV3-2
CASSQLPTPADTIYF
>TRBJ1-5|TRBV30
CAWSVGQINQPQHF
>TRBJ2-5|TRBV4-1
CASSQARDYRTQYF